This is a list of T cell receptor beta chains from one sample in a study of shared clonotypes between healthy human individuals. Produced via immunoSEQ multiplex PCR; TCRdb's table is partial and in-frame only. The repertoire includes around 980,000 clones, 75% to 85% of them detected once, and around 0.61% sits in the top ten. The specimen sequenced was memory CD4+ T cells from PBMCs. The receptors shown here come from a man aged 18 to 29 in good health. Some clones in this sample may be carry-over from other donors' samples. CDR3s include the opening cysteine and the closing phenylalanine or tryptophan. A D gene is named only where the DNA matches it firmly. Clone size is shown for a subset of rows, as once, few, many or a class of expanded clone.

J gene: TRBJ1-2
clone size: .
V gene: TRBV18
D gene: .
CDR3 DNA: TGTGCCAGCTCACCGTTCGAGGACAGCTATGGCTACACCTTC
CDR3 protein: CASSPFEDSYGYTF

J gene: TRBJ1-2
clone size: few
V gene: TRBV28
D gene: .
CDR3 DNA: TGTGCCAGCAGTCTGGGACAATCGATTGGCTACACCTTC
CDR3 protein: CASSLGQSIGYTF

J gene: TRBJ2-1
clone size: .
V gene: TRBV7-3
D gene: .
CDR3 DNA: TGTGCCAGCAGCCCTACGAGGGCCCAGGGGGGAGAGCAGTTCTTC
CDR3 protein: CASSPTRAQGGEQFF

J gene: TRBJ2-1
clone size: .
V gene: TRBV7-2
D gene: TRBD2
CDR3 DNA: TGTGCCAGCAGCTTGGCTAGCGGAAGCTCCTACAATGAGCAGTTCTTC
CDR3 protein: CASSLASGSSYNEQFF

J gene: TRBJ2-7
clone size: .
V gene: TRBV9
D gene: .
CDR3 DNA: TGTGCCAGCAGCCCAGAGCCGGGACATTTTTCCTACGAGCAGTACTTC
CDR3 protein: CASSPEPGHFSYEQYF

J gene: TRBJ2-5
clone size: .
V gene: TRBV7-2
D gene: TRBD2
CDR3 DNA: TGTGCCAGCAGCTTAAAGTCTAGCGGGAGAGGGGGTCCACAAGAGACCCAGTACTTC
CDR3 protein: CASSLKSSGRGGPQETQYF

J gene: TRBJ1-3
clone size: .
V gene: TRBV5-1
D gene: .
CDR3 DNA: TGCGCCAGCAGCTTGGAACACTCTGGAAACACCATATATTTT
CDR3 protein: CASSLEHSGNTIYF

J gene: TRBJ2-7
clone size: .
V gene: TRBV28
D gene: .
CDR3 DNA: TGTGCCAGTCACAGGGAGGGCTACGAGCAGTACTTC
CDR3 protein: CASHREGYEQYF

J gene: TRBJ1-3
clone size: .
V gene: TRBV5-1
D gene: .
CDR3 DNA: TGCGCCAGCAGCTCCCGCACGGGGGCCTCCTCTGGAAACACCATATATTTT
CDR3 protein: CASSSRTGASSGNTIYF

J gene: TRBJ2-1
clone size: .
V gene: TRBV23-1
D gene: TRBD1
CDR3 DNA: TGCGCCAGCAGCGACAGGGGGCGAAATGGCAATGAGCAGTTCTTC
CDR3 protein: CASSDRGRNGNEQFF

J gene: TRBJ2-3
clone size: .
V gene: TRBV7-2
D gene: TRBD2
CDR3 DNA: TGTGCCAGCAGCAACAGCGGGGGAGACACAGATACGCAGTATTTT
CDR3 protein: CASSNSGGDTDTQYF

J gene: TRBJ2-4
clone size: few
V gene: TRBV19
D gene: TRBD2
CDR3 DNA: TGTGCCAGTACCCCTCGTTCTCTCGGGACTAGCGGGAGTTTGAACATTCAGTACTTC
CDR3 protein: CASTPRSLGTSGSLNIQYF

J gene: TRBJ2-5
clone size: .
V gene: TRBV9
D gene: .
CDR3 DNA: TGTGCCAGCAGCGTAGGGCGGCAAGAGACCCAGTACTTC
CDR3 protein: CASSVGRQETQYF

J gene: TRBJ1-2
clone size: .
V gene: TRBV29-1
D gene: .
CDR3 DNA: TGCAGCGTTGTGGGGGAGGGCTACACCTTC
CDR3 protein: CSVVGEGYTF

J gene: TRBJ2-3
clone size: .
V gene: TRBV29-1
D gene: .
CDR3 DNA: TGCAGCGTTCTAAGGGCGTTAGGAGATACAGATACGCAGTATTTT
CDR3 protein: CSVLRALGDTDTQYF

J gene: TRBJ2-1
clone size: many
V gene: TRBV11-2
D gene: TRBD2
CDR3 DNA: TGTGCCAGCAGCTTAGGTCTAAAGATTAGCGGGAGGAATTACAATGAGCAGTTCTTC
CDR3 protein: CASSLGLKISGRNYNEQFF

J gene: TRBJ2-1
clone size: .
V gene: TRBV4-1
D gene: TRBD1
CDR3 DNA: TGCGCCAGCAGCCAAGGGTCGATGACAGGGATAAAAAATGAGCAGTTCTTC
CDR3 protein: CASSQGSMTGIKNEQFF

J gene: TRBJ2-7
clone size: .
V gene: TRBV18
D gene: .
CDR3 DNA: TGTGCCAGCTCACCTGGCCCGAGGGACATCCCGTACTTC
CDR3 protein: CASSPGPRDIPYF

J gene: TRBJ2-5
clone size: few
V gene: TRBV7-2
D gene: .
CDR3 DNA: TGTGCCAGCAGCCCGGTTGTGAACAGGGAGACCCAGTACTTC
CDR3 protein: CASSPVVNRETQYF

J gene: TRBJ2-3
clone size: .
V gene: TRBV5-1
D gene: TRBD1
CDR3 DNA: TGCGCCAGCAGCGAGGGGGCGGCCGCAGATACGCAGTATTTT
CDR3 protein: CASSEGAAADTQYF

J gene: TRBJ1-1
clone size: .
V gene: TRBV2
D gene: TRBD1
CDR3 DNA: TGTGCCAGCAGGGAGGGACAGGAAGCTTTCTTT
CDR3 protein: CASREGQEAFF

J gene: TRBJ2-5
clone size: .
V gene: TRBV15
D gene: .
CDR3 DNA: TGTGCCACCAGCGGAGTGACTAGTTTTGCAACCCAGTACTTC
CDR3 protein: CATSGVTSFATQYF